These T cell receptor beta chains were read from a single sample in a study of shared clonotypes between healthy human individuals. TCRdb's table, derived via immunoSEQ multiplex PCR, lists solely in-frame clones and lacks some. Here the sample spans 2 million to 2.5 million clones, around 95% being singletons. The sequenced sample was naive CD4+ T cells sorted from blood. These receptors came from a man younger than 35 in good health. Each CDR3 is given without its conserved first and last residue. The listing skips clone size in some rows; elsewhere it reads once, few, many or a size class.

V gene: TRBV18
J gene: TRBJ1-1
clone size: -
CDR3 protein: ASSTVTRANTEAF

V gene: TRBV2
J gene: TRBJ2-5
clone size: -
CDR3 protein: ASSVERGETQY

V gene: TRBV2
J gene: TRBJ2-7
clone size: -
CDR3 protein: ASSVAGGPYEQY

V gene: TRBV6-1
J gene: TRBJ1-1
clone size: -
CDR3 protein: ASRAGQGKAF

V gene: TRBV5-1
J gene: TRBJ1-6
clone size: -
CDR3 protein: ASSLVSDSPLH

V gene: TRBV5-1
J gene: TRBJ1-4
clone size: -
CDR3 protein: ASSRGLDEKLF

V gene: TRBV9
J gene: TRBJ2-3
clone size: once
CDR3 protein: ASSVQGDRHTDTQY

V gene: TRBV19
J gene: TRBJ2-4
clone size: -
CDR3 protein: ASSIAGGGSKNIQY

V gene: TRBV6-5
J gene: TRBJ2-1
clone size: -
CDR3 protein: ASSSDSSSYNEQF

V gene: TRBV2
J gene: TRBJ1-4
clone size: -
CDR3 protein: ASRDRALEKLF

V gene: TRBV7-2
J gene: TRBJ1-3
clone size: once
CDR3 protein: ASSRWGQGSGNTIY

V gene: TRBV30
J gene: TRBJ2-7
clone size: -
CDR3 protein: AWSSFRTSGGTYEQY

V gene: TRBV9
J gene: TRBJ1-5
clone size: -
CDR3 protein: ASSRGSNQPQH

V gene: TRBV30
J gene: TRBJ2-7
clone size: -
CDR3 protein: AWSKTSGRPGGYEQY

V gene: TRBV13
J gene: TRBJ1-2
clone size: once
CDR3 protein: ASSRTGTYGYT

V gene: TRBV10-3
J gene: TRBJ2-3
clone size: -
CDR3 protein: AISESSGTDTQY

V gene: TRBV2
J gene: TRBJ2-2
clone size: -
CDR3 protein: ASSLSYTGELF

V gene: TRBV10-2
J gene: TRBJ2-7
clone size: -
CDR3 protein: ASKQGRVMDEQY

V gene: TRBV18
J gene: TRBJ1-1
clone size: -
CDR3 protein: ASSPQTGLNTEAF

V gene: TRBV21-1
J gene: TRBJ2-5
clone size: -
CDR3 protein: ASSKGRTGWETQY

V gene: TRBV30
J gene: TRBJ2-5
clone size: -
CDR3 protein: AWRPQDQETQY

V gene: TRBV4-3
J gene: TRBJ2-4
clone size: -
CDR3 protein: ASSQTGTGGNIQY

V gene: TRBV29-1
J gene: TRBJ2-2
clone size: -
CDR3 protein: SVRRGSGELF

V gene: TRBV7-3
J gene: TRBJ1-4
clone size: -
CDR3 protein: ASSLSRATNEKLF

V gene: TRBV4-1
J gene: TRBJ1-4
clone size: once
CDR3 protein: ASSLQAREKLF

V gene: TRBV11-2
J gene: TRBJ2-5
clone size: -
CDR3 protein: ASSLVLSGETQY

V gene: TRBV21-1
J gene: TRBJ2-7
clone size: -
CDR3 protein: ASSKARLRAYEQY